This TCR beta chain was sequenced for a study of OX40 agonist ivuxolimab in advanced cancers. The study sampled blood at baseline, cycle 4 day 1, and cycle 7 day 1. Using immunoSEQ multiplex PCR, the repertoire was profiled, and TCRdb retains in-frame clones only, with some absent. Of approximately 65,000 clones in the sample, approximately 90% were seen once. The study, taken as a whole, reports: Both blood CD4+ and CD8+ T cells showed clonal growth by week 6 at 0.1 to 3.0 mg/kg. Among T cells, CD8+ cells averaged more expanded clones than CD4+ cells.

In the case of this clone: Its antigen is currently unknown.

Germline V gene lookup returns CDR1 LNHDA and CDR2 SQIVND (reference sequence). The CDR3 contains 12 residues. Trimming shortened V by 3 bases and J by 7 bases, and 9 bases separated the two germline ends. The sequence derives from an adult with an advanced solid tumor such as melanoma, head and neck, liver or kidney cancer. The V gene is TRBV19, the J gene TRBJ2-5; D may be TRBD1 or TRBD2 (5 bases each). The sample here was CD4+ or CD8+ T cells sorted from blood, taken in a trial of the OX40 agonist ivuxolimab. CDR3 sequence: CASSIQGATQYF. Here the CDR3 DNA reads TGTGCCAGTAGTATCCAGGGAGCGACCCAGTACTTC.